The next 32 T cell receptor beta chains were all read from a single sample in a study of beta chain features in type 1 diabetes. All of the isolated RNA was reverse transcribed, so expressed TCRB transcripts were sequenced. TCRdb's copy holds only in-frame clones and misses some; the assay was immunoSEQ multiplex PCR. The sample lists 150,000 to 190,000 clones; roughly 8% were seen once. Sequenced material: central memory CD4+ T cells from blood. Receptors were obtained from a young man in good health.

This clone appeared a few times. The CDR3 is CASTSGQTGANVLTF. CDR3 in DNA: TGTGCCAGCACCTCTGGACAGACTGGGGCCAACGTCCTGACTTTC. The chain joins TRBV6-6 to TRBJ2-6; possibly TRBD1 for D (6 bases). The germline CDR1 and CDR2 sequences are MNHNY and SVGAGI (reference sequence). V gave up 7 bases and J gave up 2 bases, with 12 bases separating them. The CDR3 length is 15 residues.

The chain combines TRBV6-5 with TRBJ2-2, with a weak D call TRBD1 (6 bases). In germline, CDR1 is MNHEY, CDR2 SVGAGI. The V end lost 5 bases, the J end lost 4 bases, and 14 bases lay between the germline ends. The CDR3 is 15 amino acids. In DNA form, the CDR3 reads TGTGCCAGCAGTAGTGAGGGGGTTTTCACCGGGGAGCTGTTTTTT. Protein: CASSSEGVFTGELFF.

V gene TRBV30 combines with J gene TRBJ1-1; possibly TRBD1 for D (5 bases). Looked up from germline, CDR1 is GTSNPN and CDR2 is SVGIG (reference sequence). The V gene lost 2 bases and the J gene lost 4 bases, with 14 bases spanning the gap. This CDR3 contains 14 residues. CDR3: CAWSIGGGVTEAFF. In DNA form, the CDR3 reads TGTGCCTGGAGTATCGGTGGGGGGGTCACTGAAGCTTTCTTT.

This clone was counted a few times. Other DNA sequences in this sample translate to the same CDR3. The chain couples TRBV30 to TRBJ2-7, with D possibly matching TRBD2 (7 bases). V gave up 2 bases and J gave up 2 bases, with 10 bases separating them. The V gene's germline CDR1 is GTSNPN and CDR2 SVGIG (reference sequence). This CDR3 region has 13 residues. CDR3 sequence reads: CAWSSGGPYEQYF. CDR3 in DNA: TGTGCCTGGAGTTCCGGGGGGCCCTACGAGCAGTACTTC.

This clone was observed many times. This chain links TRBV5-6 with TRBJ2-1; 8 bases align to TRBD1. Germline assignment: CDR1 SGHDT and CDR2 YYEEEE. V dropped 4 bases and J dropped 9; count of bases not matched to a gene: 9. CDR3 length: 14 amino acids. CDR3 protein: CASSPETGVGEQFF. The CDR3 bases are TGTGCCAGCAGCCCGGAGACAGGGGTAGGTGAGCAGTTCTTC.

The V call is TRBV7-2, the J call TRBJ2-7, with unresolved D. This CDR3 contains 13 residues. Germline V gene lookup returns CDR1 SGHTA and CDR2 FQGNSA. Trimming left V 4 bases short and J 7 bases short, with 14 bases between. For the CDR3, the DNA is TGTGCCAGCAGCTCCATATCCCACTCGGAGCAGTACTTC. It yields the protein CASSSISHSEQYF. Supplemented by reference TRBV7-2 and TRBJ2-7, the full variable domain reads GAGVSQSPSNKVTEKGKDVELRCDPISGHTALYWYRQSLGQGLEFLIYFQGNSAPDKSGLPSDRFSAERTGGSVSTLTIQRTQQEDSAVYLCASSSISHSEQYFGPGTRLTVT.

This clone was found a few times. The chain employs TRBV5-1 and TRBJ1-1; tentative D call: TRBD1 (5 bases). The CDR3 sequence is 14 residues long. V was cut by 1 base and J by 7 bases, with 14 bases left in between. Germline values: CDR1 SGHRS, CDR2 YFSETQ. The CDR3 bases are TGCGCCAGCAGCTTGCAGGGCGCCGACAATGAAGCTTTCTTT. Protein sequence: CASSLQGADNEAFF.

The V gene is TRBV13, the J gene TRBJ2-7; D perhaps matches TRBD2 (5 bases). CDR1 and CDR2 from the germline V gene are PRHDT and FYEKMQ (reference sequence). CDR3 length: 13 amino acids. The ends were cut back, 4 bases at V and 3 bases at J, with 10 bases in the middle. CDR3 nucleotides: TGTGCCAGCAGCTCCCGGGATCTCTACGAGCAGTACTTC. Translation gives CASSSRDLYEQYF.

Only a few counts were recorded for this clone. The V gene is TRBV6-6, the J gene TRBJ1-4; TRBD1 matches 7 bases. This CDR3 contains 16 residues. Germline assignment: CDR1 MNHNY and CDR2 SVGAGI (reference sequence). J gave up 0 bases and V 2 bases, and 3 bases lay outside the gene matches. The CDR3 spells CASSYPTGATNEKLFF. Here the CDR3 DNA reads TGTGCCAGCAGTTACCCAACAGGGGCAACTAATGAAAAACTGTTTTTT.

This clone turned up a few times. The chain joins TRBV23-1 to TRBJ1-5; D may be TRBD1 (6 bases). TRBV23-1 falls under the ORF class, with uncertain function. The CDR3 has 21 residues. With 6 bases removed from V and 0 bases from J, the gap between germline ends came to 30 bases. Here the CDR3 DNA reads TGCGCCAGCAGCTTATGCCCCCAATTGCACAGGGACGCTGCTAGCAATCAGCCCCAGCATTTT. Translated: CASSLCPQLHRDAASNQPQHF.

The CDR3 loop reads CASRTEVLLADTQYF. The CDR3 DNA reads as TGTGCCAGCAGGACCGAAGTACTGCTAGCAGATACGCAGTATTTT. The gene calls are TRBV7-3 and TRBJ2-3; D ambiguous. There are 15 residues in the CDR3. Trimming removed 6 bases at V and 4 bases at J, with 17 bases between. Germline-derived CDR1 and CDR2 are SGHTA and FQGTGA.

This rearrangement joins TRBV5-1 to TRBJ2-3, with TRBD2 identical over 7 bases. The CDR3 loop spans 14 amino acids. Germline assignment: CDR1 SGHRS and CDR2 YFSETQ. V lost 7 bases and J lost 2; bases outside the gene matches: 7. CDR3 sequence: CASFLGTNTDTQYF. CDR3 in DNA: TGCGCCAGCTTCCTCGGGACTAACACAGATACGCAGTATTTT.

This clone has a count of ten or more. J is TRBJ1-1 and V is TRBV9, with D maybe TRBD1 (6 bases). The CDR3 sequence is 13 residues long. The germline gives CDR1 SGDLS, CDR2 YYNGEE. V was pared by 0 bases and J by 8 bases, with 11 bases between. In DNA form, the CDR3 reads TGTGCCAGCAGCGTAGTTACCGGGACAGAAGCTTTCTTT. Its protein product is CASSVVTGTEAFF. Full variable domain (rest looked up from reference TRBV9 and TRBJ1-1): DSGVTQTPKHLITATGQRVTLRCSPRSGDLSVYWYQQSLDQGLQFLIQYYNGEERAKGNILERFSAQQFPDLHSELNLSSLELGDSALYFCASSVVTGTEAFFGQGTRLTVV.

In its sample, this clone was seen many times. The chain couples TRBV29-1 to TRBJ1-2; tentatively, D is TRBD1 (5 bases). The CDR3 has 12 amino acids. V shed 3 bases and J shed 4 bases, with 9 bases lying between them. The germline V gene has CDR1 SQVTM and CDR2 ANQGSEA. In DNA, the CDR3 is TGCAGCGTTGACGGGAGGGGCTATGGCTACACCTTC. This codes for CSVDGRGYGYTF.

The chain uses TRBV5-4 and TRBJ2-5; possible D gene TRBD1, 6 bases. Germline V gene lookup returns CDR1 SGHNT and CDR2 YYREEE (reference sequence). The V and J ends lost 5 bases and 5 bases respectively, with 13 bases between them. There are 13 residues in the CDR3. CDR3 amino acids: CASSLTGLETQYF. CDR3 nucleotide sequence: TGTGCCAGCAGTCTAACAGGGTTGGAGACCCAGTACTTC.

This clone was observed many times. V gene TRBV10-3 combines with J gene TRBJ1-2; D is ambiguous. This CDR3 spans 12 amino acids. Germline CDR1 ENHRY, CDR2 SYGVKD. Trimming took 3 bases from V and 7 from J, leaving 9 bases between them. Here the CDR3 DNA reads TGTGCCATCAGTGACGAGATCTCTGGCTACACCTTC. This encodes CAISDEISGYTF.

The chain uses TRBV7-3 and TRBJ2-7; 9 nucleotides line up with TRBD1. The CDR3 sequence is 15 residues long. Germline V gene data show CDR1 as SGHTA and CDR2 as FQGTGA. Unmatched junction bases numbered 9, after V lost 4 bases and J lost 5 bases. The DNA for the CDR3 is TGTGCCAGCAGCTCAACCGGGACAGGGTTCCACGAGCAGTACTTC. Translation: CASSSTGTGFHEQYF.

Here the CDR3 DNA reads TGTGCCAGCAGCTGGCGGTCGGGGGATCAGCCCCAGCATTTT. Translation gives CASSWRSGDQPQHF. The J gene is TRBJ1-5, the V gene TRBV7-2, with TRBD1 as a possible D gene (5 bases). This CDR3 region has 14 residues. CDR1 SGHTA and CDR2 FQGNSA come from the germline V gene. With 4 bases removed from V and 5 bases from J, the gap between germline ends came to 12 bases.

At least ten counts were recorded for this clone. This chain uses TRBV7-2 with TRBJ1-2; TRBD1 aligns across 7 bases. The V gene's germline CDR1 is SGHTA and CDR2 FQGNSA. The V segment lost 5 bases and the J segment 6 bases; nucleotides outside the gene matches: 6. CDR3 length: 13 amino acids. The CDR3 DNA is TGTGCCAGCAGCATGGACAGGTCAGATGGCTACACCTTC. It yields the protein CASSMDRSDGYTF. Full variable domain (missing parts from reference TRBV7-2 and TRBJ1-2): GAGVSQSPSNKVTEKGKDVELRCDPISGHTALYWYRQSLGQGLEFLIYFQGNSAPDKSGLPSDRFSAERTGGSVSTLTIQRTQQEDSAVYLCASSMDRSDGYTFGSGTRLTVV.

This clone was observed many times. V usage is TRBV30 and J usage is TRBJ2-1; maybe TRBD2 (6 bases). The CDR3 contains 14 residues. Germline CDR1 reads GTSNPN; CDR2 reads SVGIG (reference sequence). The V end was cut by 3 bases, the J end by 4 bases, with 13 bases between. CDR3 region: CAWSQGLSYNEQFF. The CDR3 nucleotides are TGTGCCTGGAGCCAGGGACTCTCTTACAATGAGCAGTTCTTC.

This clone was seen ten or more times. V usage is TRBV12-5 and J usage is TRBJ2-1, with a tentative D call TRBD2 (6 bases). CDR1 and CDR2 from the germline V gene are LGHNT and FRNRAP. V was cut by 2 bases and J by 2 bases, with 10 bases left in between. CDR3 length equals 15 residues. As DNA, the CDR3 is TGTGCTAGTGGTTTGACCGGGAGCCCCTACAATGAGCAGTTCTTC. Protein: CASGLTGSPYNEQFF. The full variable domain, in which reference TRBV12-5 and TRBJ2-1 provide the parts outside the CDR3, is DARVTQTPRHKVTEMGQEVTMRCQPILGHNTVFWYRQTMMQGLELLAYFRNRAPLDDSGMPKDRFSAEMPDATLATLKIQPSEPRDSAVYFCASGLTGSPYNEQFFGPGTRLTVL.

There are many counts of this clone. Other DNA sequences in this sample translate to the same CDR3. This chain joins TRBV7-2 and TRBJ2-7, with D uncertain. Germline CDR1 and CDR2: SGHTA and FQGNSA. The CDR3 extends over 12 amino acids. V dropped 5 bases and J dropped 1 base, with 6 bases sitting between them. The CDR3: CASSHGSYEQYF. As DNA, the CDR3 is TGTGCCAGCAGCCACGGGTCCTACGAGCAGTACTTC.

V is TRBV6-1 and J is TRBJ2-1; D gene unclear. This CDR3 spans 14 amino acids. Between the trimmed V and J ends, which lost 6 bases and 8 bases, there was a span of 17 bases. The germline V gene has CDR1 MNHNS and CDR2 SASEGT. CDR3 protein: CASRSLWLGDEQFF. DNA of the CDR3: TGTGCCAGCAGGAGTCTGTGGTTGGGCGATGAGCAGTTCTTC.

The chain combines TRBV10-3 with TRBJ2-7; 11 bases line up with TRBD2. The CDR3 consists of 15 residues. Germline V CDR1 and CDR2: ENHRY, SYGVKD. With V trimmed by 5 bases and J by 2 bases, 5 bases remained unmatched. DNA of the CDR3: TGTGCCATCAGTCAGGGACTAGCGGAAACCTACGAGCAGTACTTC. Its translation is CAISQGLAETYEQYF.

J is TRBJ2-7 and V is TRBV6-5, with TRBD2 matching over 9 bases. Germline CDR1 reads MNHEY; CDR2 reads SVGAGI. Germline trimming cut 0 bases from V and 5 bases from J; bases unmatched to any gene: 5. The length of the CDR3 is 15 residues. In DNA, the CDR3 is TGTGCCAGCAGTTACTCGAAGGCGGGAGGGAACGAGCAGTACTTC. Amino acids: CASSYSKAGGNEQYF.

This clone was observed a few times. The chain carries TRBV11-3 and TRBJ1-2; 7 nucleotides agree with TRBD1. CDR1 is SGHNT and CDR2 is YENEEA in the germline V gene. The CDR3 is 13 amino acids. Trimming at V came to 5 bases and at J to 5 bases, leaving 5 bases not matched to a gene. CDR3: CASSQTGQYGYTF. DNA for the CDR3: TGTGCCAGCAGCCAAACGGGACAGTATGGCTACACCTTC.

At least ten counts were recorded for this clone. This chain joins TRBV30 and TRBJ2-5; a possible D gene is TRBD2 (5 bases). The CDR3 covers 11 residues. Deletions cut 3 bases from V and 3 bases from J, with 5 bases between. Germline V lookup: CDR1 GTSNPN, CDR2 SVGIG (reference sequence). The CDR3 here is CAWSGEETQYF. In nucleotides, the CDR3 is TGTGCCTGGAGCGGGGAAGAGACCCAGTACTTC.

This clone has a handful of counts. The rearrangement joins TRBV7-3 to TRBJ1-1; D uncertain. V lost 5 bases to trimming and J lost 2 bases, with 9 bases between them. CDR3 size: 13 residues. Germline lookup yields CDR1 SGHTA and CDR2 FQGTGA. DNA of the CDR3: TGTGCCAGCAGCCGAGAGGGTAACACTGAAGCTTTCTTT. Its protein product is CASSREGNTEAFF.

J is TRBJ2-3 and V is TRBV7-6, with 10 bases aligning to TRBD2. CDR1 is SGHVS and CDR2 is FNYEAQ in the germline V gene. The CDR3 has 16 residues. J lost 1 base, V lost 5 bases, and 6 bases had no gene match. CDR3 sequence: CASSHSLAGGTDTQYF. The CDR3 nucleotides are TGTGCCAGCAGCCACTCTCTAGCGGGAGGCACAGATACGCAGTATTTT.

The J gene is TRBJ2-5, the V gene TRBV5-4, with TRBD2 matching 11 bases. V gave up 0 bases and J gave up 5 bases; unmatched junction bases: 6. Germline-derived CDR1 and CDR2 are SGHNT and YYREEE (reference sequence). There are 16 residues in the CDR3. The CDR3 loop is CASSLGVAGGPETQYF. CDR3 sequence (DNA): TGTGCCAGCAGCTTGGGGGTAGCGGGAGGGCCGGAGACCCAGTACTTC.

Ten or more counts support this clone. V gene TRBV18 combines with J gene TRBJ2-2, with D possibly TRBD2 on 6 matching bases. The CDR3 loop spans 14 amino acids. Germline V lookup: CDR1 KGHSH, CDR2 LQKENI. Trimming stripped 10 bases from V and 3 bases from J, with 15 bases between. The CDR3 DNA reads as TGTGCCACCAACCTCGGGGAGGACACCGGGGAGCTGTTTTTT. Translating it yields CATNLGEDTGELFF.

This clone was recorded a few times. The chain employs TRBV11-2 and TRBJ2-3; tentative D call: TRBD1 (5 bases). The CDR3 loop spans 15 amino acids. The V end was cut by 1 base, the J end by 5 bases, with 13 bases between. Germline CDR1 and CDR2: SGHAT and FQNNGV. CDR3 protein: CASSLGPRAIDTQYF. The DNA of the CDR3 is TGTGCCAGCAGCTTAGGTCCCAGGGCTATAGATACGCAGTATTTT.